This T cell receptor (beta chain) derives from a study of beta chain features in type 1 diabetes. Central memory, naive, regulatory and stem cell-like memory CD4+ cells were sorted by CD45RO/CCR7/CD25/CD127/CD95/CD27. Study conclusions and caveats: A moderate, significant TCRB CDR3 shortening appeared in type 1 diabetes across four CD4+ subsets.

This clone has a handful of counts. The antigen remains unidentified. Expressed TCRB transcripts were sequenced, since all the RNA that had been isolated was reverse transcribed. This table comes from immunoSEQ multiplex PCR, and its TCRdb copy is limited to in-frame clones, with some not included. Of 600,000 or so clones in the sample, under 15% were seen once. The TCR sequence derives from a man aged 25 to 40 with type 1 diabetes. Sample: naive CD4+ T cells from blood.

CDR3 sequence (DNA): TGCGCCAGCAGCTTGTTACTAGCGGGTAGCTCCTACAATGAGCAGTTCTTC. This codes for CASSLLLAGSSYNEQFF. This chain joins TRBV5-1 and TRBJ2-1; 9 nucleotides line up with TRBD2. The trim removed 1 base at V and 0 bases at J, leaving 5 bases unmatched. Germline assignment: CDR1 SGHRS and CDR2 YFSETQ. The CDR3 spans 17 residues. Complete variable domain (other parts from reference TRBV5-1 and TRBJ2-1): KAGVTQTPRYLIKTRGQQVTLSCSPISGHRSVSWYQQTPGQGLQFLFEYFSETQRNKGNFPGRFSGRQFSNSRSEMNVSTLELGDSALYLCASSLLLAGSSYNEQFFGPGTRLTVL.